Listed below are T cell receptor beta chains from one sample, sequenced in a study of T cell repertoires in cytomegalovirus infection. TCRdb re-analysed the reads in MiXCR, keeping a single row per CDR3 protein. In the table there are about 530,000 distinct CDR3 sequences, around 27% of which are singletons. The sample taken for sequencing was PBMCs. These receptors were taken from a human donor in good health (CMV status not recorded). Some clones in this sample may be carry-over from other donors' samples. CDR3s include the opening cysteine and the closing phenylalanine or tryptophan. The order of the fields is J gene, V gene, clone size, D gene, CDR3 protein, CDR3 DNA. A D gene is named only where the DNA matches it firmly. Not all rows give a size; the values are once, few, many and, for expanded clones, a class.

TRBJ2-5	TRBV5-5	NA	NA	CASSLASGVETQYF	TGTGCCAGCAGCTTGGCGTCAGGAGTAGAGACCCAGTACTTC
TRBJ2-5	TRBV7-6	few	NA	CASSPIVTQYF	TGTGCCAGCAGCCCCATCGTGACCCAGTACTTC
TRBJ2-3	TRBV20-1	few	NA	CSAILGREADTQYF	TGCAGTGCTATACTAGGACGAGAGGCAGATACGCAGTATTTT
TRBJ2-7	TRBV27	NA	NA	CASSLTWGSESYEQYF	TGTGCCAGCAGTCTTACCTGGGGGAGTGAATCCTACGAGCAGTACTTC
TRBJ2-1	TRBV19	NA	TRBD2	CASSISGGSVAFF	TGTGCCAGTAGTATATCGGGCGGGAGTGTTGCGTTCTTC
TRBJ1-5	TRBV20-1	NA	NA	CSARARAGADFYQPQHF	TGCAGTGCTAGGGCGAGGGCAGGGGCAGACTTTTATCAGCCCCAGCATTTT
TRBJ1-1	TRBV7-2	many	TRBD1	CASSFDRGRTEAFF	TGTGCCAGCAGCTTTGACAGGGGGAGAACTGAAGCTTTCTTT
TRBJ2-3	TRBV11-2	few	TRBD2	CASSPLAGAADTQYF	TGTGCCAGCAGCCCCTTAGCGGGAGCCGCAGATACGCAGTATTTT
TRBJ1-4	TRBV7-9	few	TRBD1	CAARGGQGGEKLFF	TGTGCCGCCAGGGGGGGACAGGGCGGTGAAAAACTGTTTTTT
TRBJ2-3	TRBV11-3	few	TRBD2	CASSPGGGNTDTQYF	TGTGCCAGCAGCCCCGGGGGGGGTAACACAGATACGCAGTATTTT
TRBJ2-3	TRBV11-3	NA	TRBD2	CASTTGLAGVRDTQYF	TGTGCCAGCACCACGGGACTAGCGGGAGTTAGAGATACGCAGTATTTT
TRBJ2-7	TRBV7-9	NA	TRBD2	CASSRLGLEVSYEQYF	TGTGCCAGCAGCCGGCTTGGACTAGAGGTTTCCTACGAGCAGTACTTC
TRBJ2-7	TRBV6-2/TRBV6-3	NA	TRBD2	CASSRSGTSGQFSYEQYF	TGTGCCAGCAGTCGTTCCGGGACTAGCGGGCAATTCTCCTACGAGCAGTACTTC
TRBJ2-7	TRBV29-1	NA	NA	CSVGRGYEQYF	TGCAGCGTTGGTCGGGGGTACGAGCAGTACTTC
TRBJ2-1	TRBV7-2	few	NA	CASSLVANTYNEQFF	TGTGCCAGCAGCTTAGTAGCTAACACCTACAATGAGCAGTTCTTC
TRBJ2-1	TRBV7-6	NA	NA	CASSLAAPGNEQFF	TGTGCCAGCAGCTTAGCGGCCCCTGGCAATGAGCAGTTCTTC
TRBJ2-7	TRBV12-3/TRBV12-4	NA	NA	CASSPSKPSYEQYF	TGTGCCAGCAGCCCCTCAAAACCGTCCTACGAGCAGTACTTC
TRBJ2-5	TRBV27	few	TRBD2	CASSFERGRVETQYF	TGTGCCAGCAGTTTCGAGAGAGGGAGGGTGGAGACCCAGTACTTC
TRBJ2-5	TRBV7-9	NA	NA	CASSLALSSQETQYF	TGTGCCAGCAGCTTAGCCCTAAGCTCTCAAGAGACCCAGTACTTC
TRBJ2-7	TRBV18	many	NA	CASSPPGSYEQYF	TGTGCCAGCTCACCACCAGGGTCCTACGAGCAGTACTTC
TRBJ2-3	TRBV7-2	many	NA	CASSLDMDTQYF	TGTGCCAGCAGCTTAGATATGGATACGCAGTATTTT